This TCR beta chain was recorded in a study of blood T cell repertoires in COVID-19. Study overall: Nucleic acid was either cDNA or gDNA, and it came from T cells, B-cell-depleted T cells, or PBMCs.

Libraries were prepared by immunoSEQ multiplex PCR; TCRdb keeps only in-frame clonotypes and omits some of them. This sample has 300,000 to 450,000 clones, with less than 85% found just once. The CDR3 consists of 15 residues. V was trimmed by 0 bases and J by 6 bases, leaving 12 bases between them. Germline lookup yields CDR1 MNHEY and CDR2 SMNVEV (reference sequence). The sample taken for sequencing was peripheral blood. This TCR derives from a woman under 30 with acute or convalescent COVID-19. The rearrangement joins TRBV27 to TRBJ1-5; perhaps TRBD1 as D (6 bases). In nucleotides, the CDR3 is TGTGCCAGCAGTTTATCGTCGGGAGGGGGTCAGCCCCAGCATTTT. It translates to CASSLSSGGGQPQHF.